One sample yielded the 3 T cell receptor beta chains listed below, sequenced in a study of patients with pleural tuberculosis. TCRdb used MiXCR to reprocess the reads, holding one entry per CDR3 protein. The sample includes under 30,000 distinct CDR3 sequences, approximately 20% seen only once; the top ten take 3.5%. The sequenced material came from peripheral blood. These TCRs come from a human donor with pleural tuberculosis.

The rearrangement links TRBV18 to TRBJ1-1; 7 bases map to TRBD1. This CDR3 has 15 amino acids. Trimming removed 3 bases from V and 0 bases from J; junction bases left unmatched: 4. CDR1 KGHSH and CDR2 LQKENI come from the germline V gene. The CDR3 DNA follows: TGTGCCAGCTCACCGGCGGGACAGATGAACACTGAAGCTTTCTTT. This encodes CASSPAGQMNTEAFF.

Regarding this clonotype: A much larger clone is a single base away; this may be a read error. V usage is TRBV11-2 and J usage is TRBJ2-5; D may be TRBD1 (5 bases). There are 14 residues in the CDR3. With 8 bases removed from V and 0 bases from J, the gap between germline ends came to 13 bases. CDR1 SGHAT and CDR2 FQNNGV come from the germline V gene. In DNA, the CDR3 is TGTGCCAGCGGGTTCAGGGTAAACCAAGAGACCCAGTACTTC. This codes for CASGFRVNQETQYF.

This clonotype was observed many times. This chain joins TRBV12-3 or TRBV12-4 and TRBJ1-1; unclear D gene. This CDR3 has 13 residues. Trimming cost V 6 bases and J 1 base, with 9 bases left between them. Written as DNA, the CDR3 is TGTGCCAGCAGCCAGATCGGGAACACTGAAGCTTTCTTT. It codes for CASSQIGNTEAFF.